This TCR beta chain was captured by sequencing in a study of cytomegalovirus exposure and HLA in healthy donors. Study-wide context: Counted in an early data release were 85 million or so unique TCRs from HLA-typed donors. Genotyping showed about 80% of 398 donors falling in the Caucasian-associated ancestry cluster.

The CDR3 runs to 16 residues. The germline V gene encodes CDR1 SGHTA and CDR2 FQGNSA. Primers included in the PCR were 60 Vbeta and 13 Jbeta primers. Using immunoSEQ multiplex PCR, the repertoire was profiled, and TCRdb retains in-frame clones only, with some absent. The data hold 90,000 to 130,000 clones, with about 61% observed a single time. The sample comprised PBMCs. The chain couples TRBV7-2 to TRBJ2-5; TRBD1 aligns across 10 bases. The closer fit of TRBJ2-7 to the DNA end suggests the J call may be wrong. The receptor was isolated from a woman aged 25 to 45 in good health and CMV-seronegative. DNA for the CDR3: TGTGCCAGCAGCTTCTCCGGGACAGGGGAAATCTACGAGCAGTACTTC. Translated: CASSFSGTGEIYEQYF.